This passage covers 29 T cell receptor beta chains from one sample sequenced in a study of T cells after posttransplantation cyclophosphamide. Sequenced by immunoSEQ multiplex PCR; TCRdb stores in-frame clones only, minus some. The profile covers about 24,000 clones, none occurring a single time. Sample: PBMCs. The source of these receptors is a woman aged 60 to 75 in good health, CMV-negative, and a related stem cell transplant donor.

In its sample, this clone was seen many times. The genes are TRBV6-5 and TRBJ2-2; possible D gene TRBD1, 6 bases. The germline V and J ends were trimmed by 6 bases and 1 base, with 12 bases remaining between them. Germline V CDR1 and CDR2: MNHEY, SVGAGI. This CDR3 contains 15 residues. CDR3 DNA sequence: TGTGCCAGCAGGCCCGGGACACAGAACACCGGGGAGCTGTTTTTT. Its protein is CASRPGTQNTGELFF.

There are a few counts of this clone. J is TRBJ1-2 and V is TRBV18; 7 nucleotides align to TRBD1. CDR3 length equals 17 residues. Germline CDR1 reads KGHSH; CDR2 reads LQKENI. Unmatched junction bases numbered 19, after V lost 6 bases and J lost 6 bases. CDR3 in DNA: TGTGCCAGCTCGCCCGCCCCGAACAGGGGATATGGGGATGGCTACACCTTC. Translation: CASSPAPNRGYGDGYTF. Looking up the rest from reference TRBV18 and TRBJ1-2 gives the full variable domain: NAGVMQNPRHLVRRRGQEARLRCSPMKGHSHVYWYRQLPEEGLKFMVYLQKENIIDESGMPKERFSAEFPKEGPSILRIQQVVRGDSAAYFCASSPAPNRGYGDGYTFGSGTRLTVV.

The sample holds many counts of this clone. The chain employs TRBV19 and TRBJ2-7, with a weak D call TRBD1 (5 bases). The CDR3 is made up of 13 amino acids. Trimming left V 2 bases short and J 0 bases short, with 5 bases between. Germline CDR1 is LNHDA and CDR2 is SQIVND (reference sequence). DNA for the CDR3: TGTGCCAGTAGTATAACAGGCTCCTACGAGCAGTACGTC. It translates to CASSITGSYEQYV.

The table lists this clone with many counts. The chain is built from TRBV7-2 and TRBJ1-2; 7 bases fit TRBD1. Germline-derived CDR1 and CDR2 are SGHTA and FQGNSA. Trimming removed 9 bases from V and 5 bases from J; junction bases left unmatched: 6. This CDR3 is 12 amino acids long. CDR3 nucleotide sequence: TGTGCCAGTCCGACAGGGAGGTATGGCTACACCTTC. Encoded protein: CASPTGRYGYTF.

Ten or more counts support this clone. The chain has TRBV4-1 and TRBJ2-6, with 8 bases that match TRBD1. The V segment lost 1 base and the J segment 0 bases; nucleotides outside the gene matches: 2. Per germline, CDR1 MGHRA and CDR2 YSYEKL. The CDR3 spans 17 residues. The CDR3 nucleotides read TGCGCCAGCAGCCAAGGACAGGGGTCCTCTGGGGCCAACGTCCTGACTTTC. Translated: CASSQGQGSSGANVLTF.

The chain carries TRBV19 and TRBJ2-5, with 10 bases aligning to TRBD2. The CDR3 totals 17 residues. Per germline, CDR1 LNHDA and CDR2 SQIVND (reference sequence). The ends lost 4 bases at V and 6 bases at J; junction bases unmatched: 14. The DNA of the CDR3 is TGTGCCAGTAGTAGGGAGCGGGAGGGCCCGGGCGTGAAGACCCAGTACTTC. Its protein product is CASSREREGPGVKTQYF.

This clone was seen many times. CDR3: CASKTGTSPSGTDTQYF. The CDR3 DNA reads TGCGCCAGCAAAACCGGGACTAGCCCATCGGGCACAGATACGCAGTATTTT. J is TRBJ2-3 and V is TRBV5-1; 9 bases map to TRBD2. The CDR3 length is 17 residues. V shed 6 bases, J shed 1 base, and the junction held 12 bases outside the gene matches. Germline V gene data show CDR1 as SGHRS and CDR2 as YFSETQ.

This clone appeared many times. CDR3 DNA sequence: TGTGCCAGCAGACCCTCCGGAGGGGATCAGCCCCAGCATTTT. Amino acids: CASRPSGGDQPQHF. The J gene is TRBJ1-5, the V gene TRBV6-5; D is perhaps TRBD1 (5 bases). The germline V and J ends were trimmed by 6 bases and 5 bases, with 14 bases remaining between them. This CDR3 comprises 14 residues. Germline values: CDR1 MNHEY, CDR2 SVGAGI.

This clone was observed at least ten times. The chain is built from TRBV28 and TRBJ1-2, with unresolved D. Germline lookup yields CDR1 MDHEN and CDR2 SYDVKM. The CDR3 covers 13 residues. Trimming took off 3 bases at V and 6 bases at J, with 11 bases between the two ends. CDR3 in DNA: TGTGCCAGCAGTTTTGAGGGTTTGGATGGCTACACCTTC. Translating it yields CASSFEGLDGYTF.

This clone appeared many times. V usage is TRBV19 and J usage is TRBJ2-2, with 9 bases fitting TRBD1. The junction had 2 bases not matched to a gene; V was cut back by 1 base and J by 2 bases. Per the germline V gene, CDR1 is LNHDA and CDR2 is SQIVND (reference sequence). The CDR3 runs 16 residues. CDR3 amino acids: CASSIVTGGNTGELFF. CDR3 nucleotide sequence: TGTGCCAGTAGTATAGTGACAGGGGGTAACACCGGGGAGCTGTTTTTT.

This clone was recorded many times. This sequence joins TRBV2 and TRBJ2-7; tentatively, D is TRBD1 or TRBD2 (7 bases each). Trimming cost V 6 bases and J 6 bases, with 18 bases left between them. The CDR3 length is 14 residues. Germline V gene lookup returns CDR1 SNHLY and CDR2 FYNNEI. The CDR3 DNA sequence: TGTGCCAGCAGGGAACAGGGGCCGGGGGGCGAGCAGTACGTC. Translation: CASREQGPGGEQYV.

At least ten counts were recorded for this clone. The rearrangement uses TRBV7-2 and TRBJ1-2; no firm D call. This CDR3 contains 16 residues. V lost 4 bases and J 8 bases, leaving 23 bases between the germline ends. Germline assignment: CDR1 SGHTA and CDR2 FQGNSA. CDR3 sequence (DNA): TGTGCCAGCAGCTCGGCCGGTGCCAGACCCCTAGAGGGCTACACCTTC. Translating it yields CASSSAGARPLEGYTF.

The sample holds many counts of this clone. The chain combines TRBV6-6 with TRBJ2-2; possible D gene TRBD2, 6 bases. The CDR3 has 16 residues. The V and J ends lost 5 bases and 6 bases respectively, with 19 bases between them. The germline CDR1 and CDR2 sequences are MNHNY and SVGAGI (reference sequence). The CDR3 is CASSPGSGGPAGELFF. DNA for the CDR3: TGTGCCAGCAGTCCAGGGTCAGGAGGGCCCGCCGGGGAGCTGTTTTTT.

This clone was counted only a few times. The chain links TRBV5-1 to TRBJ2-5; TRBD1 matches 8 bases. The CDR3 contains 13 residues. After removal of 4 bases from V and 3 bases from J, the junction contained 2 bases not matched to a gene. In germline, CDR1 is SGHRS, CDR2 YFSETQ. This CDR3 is CASSLDREETQYF. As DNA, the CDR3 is TGCGCCAGCAGCCTGGACAGGGAAGAGACCCAGTACTTC.

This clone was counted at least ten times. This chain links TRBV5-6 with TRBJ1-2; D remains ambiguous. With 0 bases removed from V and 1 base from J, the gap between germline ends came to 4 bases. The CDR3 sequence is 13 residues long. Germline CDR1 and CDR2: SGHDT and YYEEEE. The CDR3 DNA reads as TGTGCCAGCAGCTTGGAACTTAACTATGGCTACACCTTC. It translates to CASSLELNYGYTF.

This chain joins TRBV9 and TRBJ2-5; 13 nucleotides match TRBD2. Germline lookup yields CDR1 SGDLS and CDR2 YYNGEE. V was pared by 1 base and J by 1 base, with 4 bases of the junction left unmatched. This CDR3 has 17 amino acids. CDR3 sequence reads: CASSVIGLAGAQETQYF. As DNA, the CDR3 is TGTGCCAGCAGCGTAATCGGACTAGCGGGGGCCCAAGAGACCCAGTACTTC.

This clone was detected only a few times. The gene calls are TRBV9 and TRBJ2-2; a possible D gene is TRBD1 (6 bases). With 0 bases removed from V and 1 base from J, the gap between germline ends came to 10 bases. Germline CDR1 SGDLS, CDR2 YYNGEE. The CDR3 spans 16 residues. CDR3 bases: TGTGCCAGCAGCGTAGGTCCGACAGGGAACACCGGGGAGCTGTTTTTT. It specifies CASSVGPTGNTGELFF.

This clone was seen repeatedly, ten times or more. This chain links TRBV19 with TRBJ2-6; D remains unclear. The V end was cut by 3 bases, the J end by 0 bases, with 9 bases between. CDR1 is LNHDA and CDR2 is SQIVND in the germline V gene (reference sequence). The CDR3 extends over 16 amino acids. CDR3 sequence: CASSIEALSGANVLTF. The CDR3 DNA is TGTGCCAGTAGTATTGAAGCCCTCTCTGGGGCCAACGTCCTGACTTTC.

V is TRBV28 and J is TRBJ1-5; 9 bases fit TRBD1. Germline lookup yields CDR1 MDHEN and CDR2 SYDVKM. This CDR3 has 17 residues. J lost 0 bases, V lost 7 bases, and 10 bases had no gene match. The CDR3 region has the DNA TGTGCCAGCATTACAGGGGGCTTGGGATATAGCAATCAGCCCCAGCATTTT. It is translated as CASITGGLGYSNQPQHF.

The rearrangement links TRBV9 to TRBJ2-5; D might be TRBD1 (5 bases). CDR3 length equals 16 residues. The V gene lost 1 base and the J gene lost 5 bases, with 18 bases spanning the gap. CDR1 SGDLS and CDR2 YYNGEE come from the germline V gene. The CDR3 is CASSVLGQGSYETQYF. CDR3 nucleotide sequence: TGTGCCAGCAGCGTACTTGGGCAGGGCAGTTACGAGACCCAGTACTTC.

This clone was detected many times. As DNA, the CDR3 is TGTGCCAGCGGAGCCGGGTCCTACTTTCGGGAAAAACTGTTTTTT. This translates into CASGAGSYFREKLFF. The chain uses TRBV28 and TRBJ1-4, with no clear D. Germline V gene sequence: CDR1 MDHEN, CDR2 SYDVKM. V was trimmed by 8 bases and J by 8 bases, leaving 21 bases between them. The CDR3 has 15 residues.

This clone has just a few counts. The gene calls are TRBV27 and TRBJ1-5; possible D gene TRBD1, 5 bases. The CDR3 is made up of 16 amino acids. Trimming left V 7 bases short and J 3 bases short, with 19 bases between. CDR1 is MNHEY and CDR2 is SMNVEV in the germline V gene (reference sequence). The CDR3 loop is CASKGWGDGINQPQHF. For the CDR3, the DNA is TGTGCCAGCAAGGGGTGGGGGGACGGAATCAATCAGCCCCAGCATTTT.

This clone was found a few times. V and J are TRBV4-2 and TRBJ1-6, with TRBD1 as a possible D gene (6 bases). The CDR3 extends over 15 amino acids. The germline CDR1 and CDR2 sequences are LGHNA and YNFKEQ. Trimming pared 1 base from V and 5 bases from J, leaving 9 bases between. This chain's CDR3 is CASSQGTVNNSPLHF. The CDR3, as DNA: TGTGCCAGCAGCCAAGGGACAGTTAATAATTCACCCCTCCACTTT.

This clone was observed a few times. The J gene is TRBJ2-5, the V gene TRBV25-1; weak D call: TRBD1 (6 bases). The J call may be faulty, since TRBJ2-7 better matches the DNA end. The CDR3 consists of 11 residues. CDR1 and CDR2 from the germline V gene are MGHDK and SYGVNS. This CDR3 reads CASQQGNEQYF. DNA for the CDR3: TGTGCCAGCCAACAGGGAAACGAGCAGTACTTC.

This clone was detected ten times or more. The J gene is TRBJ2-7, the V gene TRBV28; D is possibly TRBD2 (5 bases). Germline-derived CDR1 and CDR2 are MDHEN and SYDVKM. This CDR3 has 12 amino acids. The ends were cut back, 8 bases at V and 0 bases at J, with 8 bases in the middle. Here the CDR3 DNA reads TGTGCCAGCCGGCGGGCCTCCTACGAGCAGTACTTC. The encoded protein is CASRRASYEQYF.

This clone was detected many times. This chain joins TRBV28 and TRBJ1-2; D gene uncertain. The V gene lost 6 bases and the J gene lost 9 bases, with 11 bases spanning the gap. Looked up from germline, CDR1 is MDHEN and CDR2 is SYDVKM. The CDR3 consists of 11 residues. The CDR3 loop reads CASSIQFSYTF. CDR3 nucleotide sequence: TGTGCCAGCAGCATCCAGTTTAGCTACACCTTC.

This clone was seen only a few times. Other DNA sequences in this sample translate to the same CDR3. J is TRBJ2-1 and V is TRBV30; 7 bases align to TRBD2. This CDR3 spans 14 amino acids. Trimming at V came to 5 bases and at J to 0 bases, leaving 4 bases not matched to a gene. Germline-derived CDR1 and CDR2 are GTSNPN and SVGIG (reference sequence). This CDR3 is CAWGGVNSYNEQFF. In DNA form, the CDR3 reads TGTGCCTGGGGGGGGGTTAACTCCTACAATGAGCAGTTCTTC.

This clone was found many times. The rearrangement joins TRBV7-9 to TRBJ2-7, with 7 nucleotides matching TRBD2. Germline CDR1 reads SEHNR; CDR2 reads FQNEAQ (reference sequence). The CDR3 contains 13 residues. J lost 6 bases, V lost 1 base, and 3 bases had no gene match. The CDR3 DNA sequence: TGTGCCAGCAGCTTAGTGGGAGGGGTCGAGCAGTACTTC. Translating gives CASSLVGGVEQYF.

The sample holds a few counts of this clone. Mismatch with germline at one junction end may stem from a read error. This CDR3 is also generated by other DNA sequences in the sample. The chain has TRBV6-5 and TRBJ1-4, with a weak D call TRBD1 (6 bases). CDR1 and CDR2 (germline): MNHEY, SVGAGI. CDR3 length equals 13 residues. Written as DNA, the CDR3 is TGCGCCACAAGGGGTAGGGGGAATGAAAAACTGTTTTTT. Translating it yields CATRGRGNEKLFF.